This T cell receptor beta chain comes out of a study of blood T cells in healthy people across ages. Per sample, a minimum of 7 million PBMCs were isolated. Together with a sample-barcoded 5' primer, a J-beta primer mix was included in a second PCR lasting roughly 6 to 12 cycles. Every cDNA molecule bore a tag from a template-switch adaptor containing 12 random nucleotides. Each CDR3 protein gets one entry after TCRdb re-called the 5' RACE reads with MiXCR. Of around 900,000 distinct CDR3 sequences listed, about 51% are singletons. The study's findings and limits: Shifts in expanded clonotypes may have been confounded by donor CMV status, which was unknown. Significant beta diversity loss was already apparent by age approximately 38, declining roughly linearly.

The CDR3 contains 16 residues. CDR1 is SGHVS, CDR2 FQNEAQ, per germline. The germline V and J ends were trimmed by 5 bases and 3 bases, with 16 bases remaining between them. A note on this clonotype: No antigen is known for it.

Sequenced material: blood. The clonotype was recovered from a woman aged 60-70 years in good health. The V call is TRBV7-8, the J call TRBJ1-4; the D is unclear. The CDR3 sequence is CASSPTRGRSNEKLFF. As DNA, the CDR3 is TGTGCCAGCAGCCCTACTCGAGGGAGATCTAATGAAAAACTGTTTTTT.